This T cell receptor beta chain was retrieved from a study of T cell responses to AZD1222 COVID-19 vaccine (dated by TCRdb to 2020 to 2023). Study-wide context: AZD1222 recipients with second doses at about 4 weeks or about 12 weeks were pooled, because spike-specific TCR depth and breadth did not differ between schedules. TCR sequencing covered more than 230 trial participants: 200 to 220 given two doses of AZD1222 and around 25 given two doses of MenACWY control vaccine. Trial participants were enrolled into age subgroups of 18-55, 56-69 and 70-plus years, which contained about 150, 28 and 57 TCR-sequenced participants, respectively. The paper as a whole reports these results and caveats: In the small 56-69-year group, the increase in depth fell short of significance, most likely because of low power. No day 14 peak-response samples were available, so repertoires were characterized only after the peak T cell response. Vaccine-associated CD4 TCRs spanned the whole spike protein, with dominant responses in regions 160-218 and 743-854. A significant rise in spike-specific TCR breadth and depth was observed after two AZD1222 doses relative to day 0 and relative to MenACWY recipients. Only a handful of AZD1222 recipients were SARS-CoV-2 seropositive at baseline, limiting conclusions about previously exposed vaccinees. Nearly half of unique spike-specific TCRs reportedly recognized epitopes outside regions mutated in the B.1.351 and B.1.1.7 variants. Participants were mostly white British and included more females than males, and it was suggested by the authors that clonal diversity may have been underestimated.

The sample's time point label, in plain terms: baseline before first vaccination. Vaccinee samples came from UK trials COV001 and COV002, including a single-blind randomized controlled phase 2/3 trial of AZD1222 (ChAdOx1 nCoV-19) in healthy adults. For TCRbeta chain sequencing, PBMC samples were collected from trial participants at day 0 and at day 28 after the second dose. Note on this clone: It lacks a known antigen. The record has no base qualities; no much larger clone is one base away.

V is cut back by 0 bases and J by 8 bases, with 4 bases in the junction unmatched. The germline V gene provides CDR1 SGHRS and CDR2 YFSETQ. From the cysteine through the phenylalanine, the CDR3 covers 15 amino acids. Of all the DNA, just the CDR3 is kept, 45 bases in frame from base 1. The CDR3 regions of human TCRbeta chains were analyzed by immunosequencing. The study's own analysis went as follows. TCRs in the repertoires were compared against a reference library of SARS-CoV-2-specific TCRs that had been generated with the MIRA antigen-specificity platform. Breadth was defined as the fraction of unique TCRs that were SARS-CoV-2-associated, and depth was defined as the fraction of total T cells that were SARS-CoV-2-associated. Each spike-specific TCR was assigned to its reactive spike region and to a CD4 or CD8 class using the MIRA data. Log10-transformed breadth and depth values were compared by one-way ANOVA with Sidak's multiple comparisons tests. TCRdb retrieved this table from immuneACCESS and kept in-frame rearrangements only. Not all clones are present; in checked studies, unresolved V genes account for under half, and no reason is known for the remainder. V and J calls plus clone size are reproduced from that table; the DNA served to infer D and trimming. The sample records 100,000 to 150,000 clones, about 88% of which are singletons. The ten largest account for about 29% of the sample.

The rearrangement combines TRBV5-1 with TRBJ1-6; TRBD1 agrees with 8 junctional bases. The receptor's source is an adult in good health. The material sequenced was peripheral blood, taken on day 0 of AZD1222 vaccination. The sequenced DNA is TGCGCCAGCAGCTTGGGAGCAGGGGGCGATTCACCCCTCCACTTT. Its coded protein is CASSLGAGGDSPLHF.